This TCR beta chain was sequenced during a study of cytomegalovirus exposure and HLA in healthy donors. Across the whole study: A preliminary data release comprised tens of millions of unique TCRs obtained from HLA-typed donors. Whole-study results and caveats: Analyzed later, most CMV-associated TCR beta chains appeared HLA-restricted. A previous analysis found most TCR beta V segments productive roughly 87% or roughly 30% of the time. Later work found that TCR association rates differed between HLA loci; DRB1 had the most and HLA-C the fewest.

13 Jbeta primers and 60 Vbeta primers were used for the PCR. Data came from immunoSEQ multiplex PCR; TCRdb stores just in-frame clones and leaves some out. The repertoire table contains roughly 46,000 clones. Trimming removed 1 base at V and 5 bases at J, with 17 bases between. CDR1 and CDR2 (germline): MGHDK, SYGVNS. The CDR3 runs to 16 residues. With regard to this clone: Its antigen is not known.

V gene TRBV25-1 combines with J gene TRBJ1-1; D is ambiguous. Material: PBMCs. This TCR was recovered from a woman between 40 and 50 years old in good health and CMV-seronegative. CDR3 residues: CASSESSHYDWTEAFF. CDR3 DNA: TGTGCCAGCAGTGAATCCAGCCACTACGACTGGACTGAAGCTTTCTTT.